The 12 T cell receptor beta chains below come from one sample, sequenced in a study of Ad26.COV2.S vaccination and SARS-CoV-2 variants. Sequenced by immunoSEQ multiplex PCR; TCRdb stores in-frame clones only, minus some. The profile shows hundreds of thousands of clones, 87% of them singletons. Indicated treatment: roughly 19 received Ad26.COV2.S at low or high dose, single or two shots; 5 received placebo; per-sample allocation not given. The samples date from day 63 after the first vaccine or placebo injection. This sample comprised peripheral blood, obtained in a trial of Ad26.COV2.S vaccine versus placebo. These receptors were obtained from a person between 18 and 65 years old who received the Ad26.COV2.S COVID-19 vaccine or a placebo.

The chain is built from TRBV25-1 and TRBJ1-1, with D tentatively TRBD1 (5 bases). Germline CDR1 and CDR2: MGHDK and SYGVNS. V lost 1 base and J 6 bases, leaving 12 bases between the germline ends. The CDR3 runs 14 residues. The DNA for the CDR3 is TGTGCCAGCAGTGAATTTGAGGGGTTCGCTGAAGCTTTCTTT. Its translation is CASSEFEGFAEAFF. Full variable domain (outside the CDR3, taken from reference TRBV25-1 and TRBJ1-1): EADIYQTPRYLVIGTGKKITLECSQTMGHDKMYWYQQDPGMELHLIHYSYGVNSTEKGDLSSESTVSRIRTEHFPLTLESARPSHTSQYLCASSEFEGFAEAFFGQGTRLTVV.

V and J are TRBV5-4 and TRBJ2-7; TRBD2 matches at 14 bases. Germline-derived CDR1 and CDR2 are SGHNT and YYREEE (reference sequence). V shed 4 bases, J shed 4 bases, and the junction held 10 bases outside the gene matches. This CDR3 region has 17 residues. CDR3 sequence (DNA): TGTGCCAGCAGCCTCCCGACTAGCGGGGGGGCCAGTTACGAGCAGTACTTC. Protein sequence: CASSLPTSGGASYEQYF.

This chain uses TRBV20-1 with TRBJ1-4; D uncertain. V lost 6 bases, J lost 15 bases, and 17 bases lay in between. The CDR3 has 11 amino acids. CDR1 and CDR2 (germline): DFQATT, SNEGSKA (reference sequence). CDR3 in DNA: TGCAGTGCCCCTGACGGGCGGAAGGTGTTTTTT. Its translation: CSAPDGRKVFF.

The J gene is TRBJ2-1, the V gene TRBV4-3, with 9 nucleotides matching TRBD1. V lost 1 base and J lost 0; bases outside the gene matches: 4. This CDR3 comprises 17 residues. Germline CDR1 and CDR2: LGHNA and YSLEER. CDR3 residues: CASSQVETGGSYNEQFF. The CDR3 DNA reads as TGCGCCAGCAGCCAAGTAGAGACAGGGGGCTCCTACAATGAGCAGTTCTTC.

The CDR3 is CASSYSIPGSSYNEQFF. CDR3 sequence (DNA): TGTGCCAGCAGTTACTCGATACCGGGAAGCTCCTACAATGAGCAGTTCTTC. V and J are TRBV6-2 or TRBV6-3 and TRBJ2-1; D possibly corresponds to TRBD2 (5 bases). The CDR3 extends over 17 amino acids. Trimming pared 0 bases from V and 0 bases from J, leaving 12 bases between. Germline V gene sequence: CDR1 MNHEY, CDR2 SVGEGT.

In this sample, this clone turned up a few times. The rearrangement uses TRBV5-1 and TRBJ1-6; no reliable D call. Germline assignment: CDR1 SGHRS and CDR2 YFSETQ. The CDR3 runs 16 residues. Trimming took 4 bases from V and 8 from J, leaving 19 bases between them. CDR3 residues: CASSPRAGGLDSPLHF. The CDR3, as DNA: TGCGCCAGCAGCCCGCGGGCCGGAGGGCTGGATTCACCCCTCCACTTT.

The chain couples TRBV5-4 to TRBJ2-7, with 8 bases fitting TRBD1. The CDR3 sequence is 13 residues long. From germline, CDR1 is SGHNT and CDR2 YYREEE (reference sequence). After removal of 8 bases from V and 5 bases from J, the junction contained 9 bases not matched to a gene. The CDR3: CASGTGQGDEQYF. The CDR3 DNA reads TGTGCCAGTGGAACAGGACAGGGTGACGAGCAGTACTTC.

The chain employs TRBV6-9 and TRBJ2-2, with 14 bases aligning to TRBD2. The CDR3 loop spans 20 amino acids. From germline, CDR1 is MNHGY and CDR2 SVAAGI. Trimming removed 8 bases from V and 6 bases from J; junction bases left unmatched: 20. The CDR3 DNA is TGTGCCAGCCTCTCCCGGGTGGGACTAGCGGGGGCCGCGAGGGCCGGGGAGCTGTTTTTT. It specifies CASLSRVGLAGAARAGELFF.

The chain has TRBV7-2 and TRBJ1-6; D not resolved. This CDR3 is 14 amino acids long. Germline CDR1 SGHTA, CDR2 FQGNSA. Trimming took 5 bases from V and 14 from J, leaving 19 bases between them. CDR3 loop: CASSKAVIGSALHF. CDR3 in DNA: TGTGCCAGCAGCAAGGCCGTGATCGGATCGGCCCTCCACTTT.

The chain recombines TRBV5-1 with TRBJ1-4; no clear D gene. Trimming removed 4 bases at V and 6 bases at J, with 16 bases between. The CDR3 covers 15 residues. CDR1 SGHRS and CDR2 YFSETQ come from the germline V gene. The chain's CDR3 is CASSGGSGRDEKLFF. The CDR3, as DNA: TGCGCCAGCAGCGGTGGGTCCGGGCGGGATGAAAAACTGTTTTTT.

The chain is built from TRBV27 and TRBJ2-3; D unclear. This CDR3 is 11 amino acids long. Trimming shortened V by 6 bases and J by 7 bases, and 8 bases separated the two germline ends. The germline CDR1 and CDR2 sequences are MNHEY and SMNVEV (reference sequence). In DNA, the CDR3 is TGTGCCAGCAGCGACCCAAATACGCAGTATTTT. This gives the protein CASSDPNTQYF.

The J gene is TRBJ1-3, the V gene TRBV15; possible D gene TRBD1, 6 bases. Germline values: CDR1 LNHNV, CDR2 YYDKDF (reference sequence). V dropped 4 bases and J dropped 0 bases, with 10 bases sitting between them. The CDR3 runs 15 residues. For the CDR3, the DNA is TGTGCCACCAGCACCGGACAGTCCTCTGGAAACACCATATATTTT. It specifies CATSTGQSSGNTIYF.